The present entry profiles one T cell receptor beta chain with its context. Its antigen is not known. The sample belongs to a study of response to subunit inactivated influenza vaccine. Study-level findings and limits: Authors suggested each seasonal flu vaccination may recruit only limited numbers of new T cells.

TCRdb re-called the RT-PCR reads with MiXCR, one entry per CDR3 protein. The sample includes hundreds of thousands of distinct CDR3 sequences, over 10% of them seen just once. Sample: PBMCs from blood, taken more than 35 days after vaccination. The sequence came from a man between 45 and 60 years old who received an inactivated influenza vaccine.

The CDR3 here is CASGGTRGDTQYF. The CDR3 DNA is TGTGCCAGTGGAGGGACTAGAGGCGATACGCAGTATTTT. This chain uses TRBV6-2 or TRBV6-3 with TRBJ2-3, with 8 bases identical to TRBD2. The CDR3 is 13 amino acids. The V segment lost 9 bases and the J segment 6 bases; nucleotides outside the gene matches: 8. Germline V gives CDR1 MNHEY, CDR2 SVGEGT.